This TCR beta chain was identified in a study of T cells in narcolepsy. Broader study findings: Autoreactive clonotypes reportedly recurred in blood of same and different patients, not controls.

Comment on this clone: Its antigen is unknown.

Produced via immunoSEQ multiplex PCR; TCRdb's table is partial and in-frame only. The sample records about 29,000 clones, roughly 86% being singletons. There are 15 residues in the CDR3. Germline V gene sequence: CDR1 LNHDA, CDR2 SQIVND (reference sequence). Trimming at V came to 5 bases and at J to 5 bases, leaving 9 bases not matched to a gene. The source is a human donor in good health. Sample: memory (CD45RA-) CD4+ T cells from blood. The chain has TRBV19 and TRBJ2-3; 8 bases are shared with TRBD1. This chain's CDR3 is CASSPERQGRDTQYF. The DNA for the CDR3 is TGTGCCAGTAGTCCCGAAAGACAGGGGCGAGATACGCAGTATTTT.